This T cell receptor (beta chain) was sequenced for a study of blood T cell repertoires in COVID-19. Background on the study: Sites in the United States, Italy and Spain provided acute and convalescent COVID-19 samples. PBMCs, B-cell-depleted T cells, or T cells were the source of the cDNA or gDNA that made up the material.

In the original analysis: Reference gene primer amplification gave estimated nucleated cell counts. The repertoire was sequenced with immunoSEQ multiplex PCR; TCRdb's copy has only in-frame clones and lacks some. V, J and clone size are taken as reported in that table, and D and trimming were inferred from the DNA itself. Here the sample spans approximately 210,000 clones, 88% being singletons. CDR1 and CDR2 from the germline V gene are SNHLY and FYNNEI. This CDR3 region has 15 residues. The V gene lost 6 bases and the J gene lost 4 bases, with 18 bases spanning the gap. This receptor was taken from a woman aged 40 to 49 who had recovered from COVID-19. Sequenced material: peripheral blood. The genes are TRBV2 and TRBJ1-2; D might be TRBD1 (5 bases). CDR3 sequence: CASRASGGRGYGYTF. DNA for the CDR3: TGTGCCAGCAGGGCCTCGGGCGGGAGGGGCTATGGCTACACCTTC.